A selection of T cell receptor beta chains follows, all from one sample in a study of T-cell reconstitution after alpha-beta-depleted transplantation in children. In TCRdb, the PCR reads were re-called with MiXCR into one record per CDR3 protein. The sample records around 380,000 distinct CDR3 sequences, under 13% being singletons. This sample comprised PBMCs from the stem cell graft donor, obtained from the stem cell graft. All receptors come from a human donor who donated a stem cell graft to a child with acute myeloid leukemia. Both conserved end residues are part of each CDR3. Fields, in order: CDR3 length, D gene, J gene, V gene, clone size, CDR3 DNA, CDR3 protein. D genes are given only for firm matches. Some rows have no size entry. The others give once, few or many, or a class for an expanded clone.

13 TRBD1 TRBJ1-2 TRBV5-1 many TGCGCCAGCAGCTTAGAGGGGGCGTATGGCTACACCTTC CASSLEGAYGYTF
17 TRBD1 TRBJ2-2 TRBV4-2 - TGTGCCAGCAGCCAGGTCGCGACAGGGACGAACACCGGGGAGCTGTTTTTT CASSQVATGTNTGELFF
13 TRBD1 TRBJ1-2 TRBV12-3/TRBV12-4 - TGTGCCACCCACTTACAGGGGTCCGTCGGCTACACCTTC CATHLQGSVGYTF
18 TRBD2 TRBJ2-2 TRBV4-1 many TGCGCCAGCAGCCAAGCGGGTATTACCGGGACTAGCGGCGGGGAGCTGTTTTTT CASSQAGITGTSGGELFF
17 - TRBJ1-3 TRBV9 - TGTGCCAGCAGCGCCCAGCCGGGCAATCAGGAAGGAAACACCATATATTTT CASSAQPGNQEGNTIYF
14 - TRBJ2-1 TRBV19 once TGTGCCAGTAGTATAGGAAGGGCCTCCAATGAGCAGTCCTTC CASSIGRASNEQSF
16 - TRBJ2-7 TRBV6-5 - TGTGCCAGCAGTTACTCGGCCCTGGGTTCGAGCTACGAGCAGTACTTC CASSYSALGSSYEQYF
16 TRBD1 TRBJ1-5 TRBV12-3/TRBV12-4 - TGTGCCAGCAGGAACTTTGGACAGGGTGATAATCAGCCCCAGCATTTT CASRNFGQGDNQPQHF
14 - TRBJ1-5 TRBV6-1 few TGTGCCAGCAGTCCAGTCAATAGCAATCAGCCCCAGCATTTT CASSPVNSNQPQHF
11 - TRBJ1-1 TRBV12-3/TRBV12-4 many TGTGCCAGCAGACGGAACACTGAAGCTTTCTTT CASRRNTEAFF
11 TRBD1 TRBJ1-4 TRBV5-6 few TGTGCCAGCTCAGGGGGCTCCCAACAGTTTTTT CASSGGSQQFF
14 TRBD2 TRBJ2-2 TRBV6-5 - TGTGCCAGCAGTTACTGGGGAGGGGCCGGGGAGCTGTTTTTT CASSYWGGAGELFF
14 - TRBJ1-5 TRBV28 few TGTGCCAGCACCGAAGGGGTGAGCAATCAGCCCCAGCATTTT CASTEGVSNQPQHF
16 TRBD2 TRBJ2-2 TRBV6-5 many TGTGCCAGCAGTTACGGGGCGGGGGTAGGCACCGGGGAGCTGTTTTTT CASSYGAGVGTGELFF
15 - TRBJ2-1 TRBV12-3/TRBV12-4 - TGTGCCAGCAGGCCCCAGGTTCGCTCCTACAATGAGCAGTTCTTC CASRPQVRSYNEQFF
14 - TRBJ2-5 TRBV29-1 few TGCAGCGTTGATCGCAGCAGGGCGTCAGAGACCCAGTACTTC CSVDRSRASETQYF
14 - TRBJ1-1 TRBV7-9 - TGTGCCAGCAGCTCCTCCAGGGGAGACACTGAAGCTTTCTTT CASSSSRGDTEAFF
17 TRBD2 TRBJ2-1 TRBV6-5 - TGTGCCAGCAGTTACCGCAGTGCGGGAGGGCCTGGGAATGAGCAGTTCTTC CASSYRSAGGPGNEQFF
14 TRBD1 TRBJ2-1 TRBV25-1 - TGTGCCAGCAGTGGACAGGGGGCGAAGAATGAGCAGTTCTTC CASSGQGAKNEQFF
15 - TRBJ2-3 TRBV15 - TGTGCCACCAGCGCTACCTCGGGGGTCACAGATACGCAGTATTTT CATSATSGVTDTQYF
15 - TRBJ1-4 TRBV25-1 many TGTGCCAGCAGTGAAAGGGACGCAACTAATGAAAAACTGTTTTTT CASSERDATNEKLFF
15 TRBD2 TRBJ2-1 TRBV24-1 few TGTGCCACCAGTGACCGCGGACTAGGTTCAAATGAGCAGTTCTTC CATSDRGLGSNEQFF
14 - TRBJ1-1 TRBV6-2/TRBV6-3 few TGTGCCAGCAGTTTTTCTGGACAGAACACTGAAGCTTTCTTT CASSFSGQNTEAFF
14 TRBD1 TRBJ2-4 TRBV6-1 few TGTGCCAGCAGTGGACAGGGTCAAAAAAACATTCAGTACTTC CASSGQGQKNIQYF
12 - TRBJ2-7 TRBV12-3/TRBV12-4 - TGTGCCAGCAGTCCAAGATCCAGGGAGCAGTACTTC CASSPRSREQYF
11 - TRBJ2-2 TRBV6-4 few TGTGTGCGGTGGGACACCGGGGAGCTGTTTTTT CVRWDTGELFF
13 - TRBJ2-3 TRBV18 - TGTGCCAGCTCATTGGGGGCCACAGATACGCAGTATTTT CASSLGATDTQYF
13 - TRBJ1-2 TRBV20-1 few TGCAGTGTCACTACCGGTCCTAACTATGGCTACACCTTC CSVTTGPNYGYTF
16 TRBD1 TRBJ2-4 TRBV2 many TGTGCCAGCAAGATGGGACAGGGCTTAGCCAAAAACATTCAGTACTTC CASKMGQGLAKNIQYF
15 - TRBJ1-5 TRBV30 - TGTGCCTGGAGTTCCTCCGGGAAGGGGAATCAGCCCCAGCATTTT CAWSSSGKGNQPQHF
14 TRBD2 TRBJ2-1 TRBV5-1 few TGCGCCAGCAGCCCCGGGACTAGAGACAATGAGCAGTTCTTC CASSPGTRDNEQFF
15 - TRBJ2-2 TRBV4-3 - TGCGCCAGCAGCCAAGGGCTACTAGCATACGGGGAGCTGTTTTTT CASSQGLLAYGELFF
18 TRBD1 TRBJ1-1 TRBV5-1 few TGCGCCAGCAGCTTGAGGGCGACAGGGGGCCGACTGAACACTGAAGCTTTCTTT CASSLRATGGRLNTEAFF
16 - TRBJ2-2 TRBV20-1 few TGCAGTGCTAGAATCCCAGGGACGTCGAACACCGGGGAGCTGTTTTTT CSARIPGTSNTGELFF
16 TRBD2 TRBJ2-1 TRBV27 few TGTGCCAGCAGTTTACTGGGGACTAGTTCCTACAATGAGCAGTTCTTC CASSLLGTSSYNEQFF
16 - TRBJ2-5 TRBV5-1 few TGCGCCAGCAGCTTTTCGATCGCTAAAGTGGAAGAGACCCAGTACTTC CASSFSIAKVEETQYF
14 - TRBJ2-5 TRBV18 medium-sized TGTGCCAGCAGCCCGACGGGTACCCAAGAGACCCAGTACTTC CASSPTGTQETQYF
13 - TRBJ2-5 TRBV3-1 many TGTGCCAGCTCCCCGGGGGCCCAAGAGACCCAGTACTTC CASSPGAQETQYF
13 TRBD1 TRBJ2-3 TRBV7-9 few TGTGCCAGCAGCCGGACAGGGTTGGATACGCAGTATTTT CASSRTGLDTQYF
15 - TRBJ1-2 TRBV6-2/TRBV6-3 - TGTGCCAGCAGTAGCTTCCGAACGGACAACTATGGCTACACCTTC CASSSFRTDNYGYTF